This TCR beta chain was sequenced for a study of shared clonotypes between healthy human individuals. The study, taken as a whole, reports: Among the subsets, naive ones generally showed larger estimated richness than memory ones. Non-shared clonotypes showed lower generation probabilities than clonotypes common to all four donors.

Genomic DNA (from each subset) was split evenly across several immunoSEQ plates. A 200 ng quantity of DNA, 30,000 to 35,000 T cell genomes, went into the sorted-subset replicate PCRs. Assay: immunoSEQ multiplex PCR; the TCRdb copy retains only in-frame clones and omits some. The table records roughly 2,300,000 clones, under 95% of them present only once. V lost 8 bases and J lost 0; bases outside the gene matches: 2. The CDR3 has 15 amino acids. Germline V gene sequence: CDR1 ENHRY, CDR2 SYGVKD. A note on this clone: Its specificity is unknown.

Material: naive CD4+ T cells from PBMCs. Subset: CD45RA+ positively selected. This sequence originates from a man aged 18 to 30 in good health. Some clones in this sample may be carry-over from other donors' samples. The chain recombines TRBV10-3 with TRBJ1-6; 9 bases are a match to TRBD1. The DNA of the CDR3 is TGTGCCATCGGGACAGGGAGCTCCTATAATTCACCCCTCCACTTT. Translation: CAIGTGSSYNSPLHF.